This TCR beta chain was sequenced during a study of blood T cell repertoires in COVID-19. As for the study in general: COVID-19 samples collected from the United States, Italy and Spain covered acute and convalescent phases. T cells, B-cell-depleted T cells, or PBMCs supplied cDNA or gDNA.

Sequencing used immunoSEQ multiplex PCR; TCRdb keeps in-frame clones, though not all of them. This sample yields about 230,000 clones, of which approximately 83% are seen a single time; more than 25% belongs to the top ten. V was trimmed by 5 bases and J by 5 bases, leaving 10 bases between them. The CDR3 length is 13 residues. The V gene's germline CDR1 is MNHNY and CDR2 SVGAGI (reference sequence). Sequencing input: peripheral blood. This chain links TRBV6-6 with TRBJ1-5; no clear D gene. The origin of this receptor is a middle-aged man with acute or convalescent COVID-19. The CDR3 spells CASSLTSDQPQHF. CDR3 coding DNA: TGTGCCAGCAGTCTGACATCGGATCAGCCCCAGCATTTT.